The present entry profiles one T cell receptor beta chain with its context. No cognate antigen has been identified for it. It has no much larger one-base neighbor in the sample; base qualities were not kept. CDR1 ENHRY and CDR2 SYGVKD were looked up in the germline V gene. Spanning cysteine to phenylalanine, the CDR3 consists of 15 amino acids. The kept DNA is CDR3 alone, 45 bases in frame from the first base. Trimmed from V: 6 bases; trimmed from J: 3 bases; junction bases lacking a gene match: 2. The sample comes from a study of T cells after yellow fever vaccination (dated 2019 in TCRdb). A note on the overall study: The SMART-Seq v4 Ultra Low Input RNA kit was used to prepare libraries from fractions with low cell numbers. Bulk TCR alpha and beta repertoires were sequenced longitudinally to track T-cell clones before and after primary and booster YFV17D yellow fever vaccination. The cohort comprised two healthy male donors, one aged 18 to 29 and one aged 30 to 39 years. Blood was collected at multiple timepoints before and after primary and secondary immunization, and bulk PBMC replicates and cell subsets were isolated.

What the treatment or condition label conveys for this sample: live attenuated yellow fever vaccine strain. At each blood-draw timepoint, two biological replicates of bulk PBMCs were obtained. PBMCs were isolated from peripheral blood using a standard Ficoll-Paque protocol. TriZol was used to extract RNA from bulk PBMCs, CD4 and CD8 fractions, and dextramer-positive and dextramer-negative fractions. The investigation overall reported the following: Because only two donors were included in the study, the extent to which the findings can be generalized is limited. A small share of clonotypes was detected in both CD4 and CD8 compartments, with the overlap likely arising from convergent recombination. After the booster, most of the clones that had expanded following primary vaccination were detected again (roughly 96% of CD4 and 85% to 90% of CD8), which suggests that memory was broadly maintained. Compared with the primary T-cell response, the secondary T-cell response was weaker but faster, peaking on day 5 rather than day 15. Because abundant contaminating clonotypes from the bulk population could be contained in FACS-sorted repertoires, computational filtering was required.

Synthesis of TCR cDNA relied on 5'RACE template switching, a step that introduced a universal primer site along with unique molecular identifiers. Priming of cDNA synthesis was performed from both the TCR alpha and TCR beta constant segments. Library amplification involved two PCR steps, and the second step added sample barcodes and sequencing adapters. Sequencing of libraries was done on Illumina HiSeq 2500 (2x100 bp) or NovaSeq (2x150 bp). Processing in the source paper ran as follows. Reads were demultiplexed and collapsed into UMI consensus sequences with MIGEC, and V(D)J alignment was performed with MiXCR. Clonotypes responding to the vaccine were identified with edgeR on replicate PBMC samples, with the criteria of FDR below 0.01 and a log2 fold change above 5 up to day 15. Bulk clonotypes were assigned CD4 or CD8 identity according to which sequenced CD4 or CD8 repertoire held them at higher abundance. The public reads were quality trimmed at Q25 with fastp and then assembled into clones with MiXCR by TCRdb, keeping productive beta chains. Every distinct CDR3 protein forms one entry, paired with its most common genes and DNA. Clone size and V and J calls follow TCRdb, not the original study. The sample table contains hundreds of thousands of distinct CDR3 sequences; only one count was recorded for over 15% of them. The top ten clonotypes cover 14% of the sample.

Sequenced here: PBMCs, sampled 15 days after the yellow fever booster vaccination. This chain joins TRBV10-3 to TRBJ2-3; 14 bases in between match TRBD2. The TCR originated in a man in his thirties or forties who received the YFV17D yellow fever vaccine. The CDR3 region reads CAIRGLAGVTDTQYF. The nucleotide sequence reads as follows: TGTGCCATCAGGGGACTAGCGGGAGTAACAGATACGCAGTATTTT.